The 10 T cell receptor beta chains below come from one sample, sequenced in a study of blood T cells in healthy people across ages (dated by TCRdb to 2015 to 2017). The library was obtained by 5' RACE. Sequencing was carried out with an Illumina HiSeq 2500. A second PCR of about 7 to 12 cycles was run with a J-beta primer mix and a sample-barcoded 5' primer. In TCRdb, the public reads were trimmed at Q25 with fastp and aligned with MiXCR, with productive beta chains retained. Each CDR3 protein appears once, grouped with its most common genes and DNA. In this sample the table shows some 1.5 million distinct CDR3 sequences, about 28% of which occur a single time. The ten most abundant clones make up 7.7% of the sample. The sequenced sample consisted of blood. All receptors derive from a woman in her thirties in good health.

The CDR3 nucleotides read TGCGCCAGCAGTATACCGGGACAGGGAAGGATGCAGCCCCAGCATTTT. Translating gives CASSIPGQGRMQPQHF. The chain links TRBV10-2 to TRBJ1-5; 9 bases agree with TRBD1. Germline CDR1 reads WSHSY; CDR2 reads SAAADI. CDR3 length equals 16 residues. Trimming at V came to 5 bases and at J to 7 bases, leaving 12 bases not matched to a gene.

The V gene is TRBV29-1, the J gene TRBJ2-7, with D possibly being TRBD2 (6 bases). The CDR3 consists of 11 residues. Trimming cost V 6 bases and J 6 bases, with 12 bases left between them. From germline, CDR1 is SQVTM and CDR2 ANQGSEA. The CDR3 coding sequence is TGCAGCGTCGATTGGGGAGGCGAGCAGTACTTC. This sequence encodes CSVDWGGEQYF.

This clonotype turned up a few times. J is TRBJ2-5 and V is TRBV20-1; 8 bases line up with TRBD2. Germline trimming cut 5 bases from V and 2 bases from J; bases unmatched to any gene: 7. CDR3 length equals 14 residues. CDR1 DFQATT and CDR2 SNEGSKA come from the germline V gene (reference sequence). DNA of the CDR3: TGCAGTGCTGACCCTACTAGCGGACAAGAGACCCAGTACTTC. It translates to CSADPTSGQETQYF.

This clonotype was seen a few times. Here the CDR3 DNA reads TGCAGCTCTTCGTACGAGGAAAAACTGTTTTTT. Its translation: CSSSYEEKLFF. The chain couples TRBV29-1 to TRBJ1-4; D unclear. The CDR3 runs to 11 residues. The V end was cut by 8 bases, the J end by 8 bases, with 12 bases between. Per the germline V gene, CDR1 is SQVTM and CDR2 is ANQGSEA. Combining the CDR3 with reference TRBV29-1 and TRBJ1-4 gives the whole variable domain SAVISQKPSRDICQRGTSLTIQCQVDSQVTMMFWYRQQPGQSLTLIATANQGSEATYESGFVIDKFPISRPNLTFSTLTVSNMSPEDSSIYLCSSSYEEKLFFGSGTQLSVL.

The rearrangement joins TRBV12-3 or TRBV12-4 to TRBJ1-2; D is ambiguous. The CDR3 spans 13 residues. With 7 bases removed from V and 8 bases from J, the gap between germline ends came to 17 bases. CDR3 in DNA: TGTGCCAGCACCCAATGGAGGGAGGGCGGCTACACCTTC. Amino acids: CASTQWREGGYTF.

This clonotype was seen repeatedly, ten times or more. The chain has TRBV12-3 or TRBV12-4 and TRBJ2-7; TRBD1 might be the D (6 bases). V lost 10 bases and J lost 6, with 16 bases in between. This CDR3 has 12 residues. CDR3 residues: CATTQGLGEQYF. The CDR3 DNA sequence: TGTGCCACCACACAGGGCCTCGGCGAGCAGTACTTC.

The chain is built from TRBV6-5 and TRBJ1-2; TRBD1 matches 9 bases. J gave up 6 bases and V 6 bases, and 5 bases lay outside the gene matches. Germline-derived CDR1 and CDR2 are MNHEY and SVGAGI. CDR3 length: 13 amino acids. CDR3 nucleotide sequence: TGTGCCAGCAGCAACAGGGGGCGGAATGGCTACACCTTC. Encoded protein: CASSNRGRNGYTF.

This clonotype was recorded many times. The J gene is TRBJ2-5, the V gene TRBV11-1; D is possibly TRBD1 (6 bases). V lost 2 bases to trimming and J lost 0 bases, with 7 bases between them. CDR1 is SGHAT, CDR2 FQDESV, per germline (reference sequence). The CDR3 extends over 14 amino acids. The DNA for the CDR3 is TGTGCCAGCAGCTTACGGGACAACCAAGAGACCCAGTACTTC. Translating gives CASSLRDNQETQYF.

In regard to this clonotype: This may be a read error, as it is one base from a much larger clone. This chain connects TRBV5-1 to TRBJ2-7; D is unresolved. CDR1 is SGHRS and CDR2 is YFSETQ in the germline V gene. The CDR3 is 13 amino acids. This CDR3 reads CASGFLTLDEQYF. The CDR3 DNA reads TGCGCCAGCGGCTTCCTGACTTTAGACGAGCAGTACTTC. Combining the CDR3 with reference TRBV5-1 and TRBJ2-7 gives the whole variable domain KAGVTQTPRYLIKTRGQQVTLSCSPISGHRSVSWYQQTPGQGLQFLFEYFSETQRNKGNFPGRFSGRQFSNSRSEMNVSTLELGDSALYLCASGFLTLDEQYFGPGTRLTVT.

There are a few counts of this clonotype. The chain recombines TRBV2 with TRBJ1-2, with D unclear. Germline CDR1 is SNHLY and CDR2 is FYNNEI. This CDR3 is 15 amino acids long. Trimming removed 4 bases from V and 5 bases from J, with 17 bases in between. Here the CDR3 reads CASSAKRYSPYGYTF. In nucleotides, the CDR3 is TGTGCCAGCAGTGCAAAACGGTACAGTCCTTATGGCTACACCTTC.